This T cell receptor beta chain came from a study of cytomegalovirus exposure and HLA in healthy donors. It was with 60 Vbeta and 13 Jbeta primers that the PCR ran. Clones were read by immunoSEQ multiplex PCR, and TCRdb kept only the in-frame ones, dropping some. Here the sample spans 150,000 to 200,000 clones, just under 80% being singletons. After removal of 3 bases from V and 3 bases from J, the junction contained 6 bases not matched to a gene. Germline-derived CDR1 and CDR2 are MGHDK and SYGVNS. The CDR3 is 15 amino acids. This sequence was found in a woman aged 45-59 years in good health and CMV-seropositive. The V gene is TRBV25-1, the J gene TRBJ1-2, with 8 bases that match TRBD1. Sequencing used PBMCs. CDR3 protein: CASSDWTGRDYGYTF. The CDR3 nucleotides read TGTGCCAGCAGTGACTGGACAGGGAGGGACTATGGCTACACCTTC.